The clone carrying this T cell receptor beta chain turned up a few times. Its target is not known. The PCR employed 60 Vbeta primers together with 13 Jbeta primers. Data came from immunoSEQ multiplex PCR; TCRdb stores just in-frame clones and leaves some out. The data contain around 30,000 clones, roughly 60% of them singletons. The record originates from a study of cytomegalovirus exposure and HLA in healthy donors. Findings and limits, study-wide: Many donors shared some public TCRs, even though most TCR sequences were rare. In a later analysis, most CMV-associated TCR beta chains appeared HLA-restricted. When analyzed later, the rates of TCR association showed variation by HLA locus, with DRB1 the most and HLA-C the fewest.

The TCR sequence derives from a man between 45 and 60 years old in good health and CMV-seropositive. Material for sequencing was PBMCs.

The CDR3 protein is CASSEWPRTGDYEQYF. The DNA of the CDR3 is TGTGCCAGCAGCGAATGGCCGAGGACAGGGGACTACGAGCAGTACTTC. This rearrangement joins TRBV2 to TRBJ2-7, with 9 nucleotides matching TRBD1. The ends lost 6 bases at V and 3 bases at J; junction bases unmatched: 12. Looked up from germline, CDR1 is SNHLY and CDR2 is FYNNEI. This CDR3 is built from 16 residues.